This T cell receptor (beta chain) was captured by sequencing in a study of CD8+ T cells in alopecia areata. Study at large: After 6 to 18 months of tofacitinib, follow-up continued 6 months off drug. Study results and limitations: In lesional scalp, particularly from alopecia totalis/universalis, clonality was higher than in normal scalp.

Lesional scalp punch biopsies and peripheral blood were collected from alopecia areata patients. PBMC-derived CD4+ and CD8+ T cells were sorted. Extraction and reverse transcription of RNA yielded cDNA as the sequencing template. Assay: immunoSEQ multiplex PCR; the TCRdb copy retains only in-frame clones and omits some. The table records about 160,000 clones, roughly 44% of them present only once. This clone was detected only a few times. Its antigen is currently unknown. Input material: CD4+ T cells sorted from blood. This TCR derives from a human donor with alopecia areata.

The CDR3 bases are TGTGCCAGCAGTCTAAGACTAGCGGGAGAGAACAATGAGCAGTTCTTC. Translated, it gives CASSLRLAGENNEQFF. V is TRBV27 and J is TRBJ2-1; 12 bases match TRBD2. Germline values: CDR1 MNHEY, CDR2 SMNVEV (reference sequence). This CDR3 spans 16 amino acids. Unmatched junction bases numbered 7, after V lost 5 bases and J lost 5 bases.